The 17 T cell receptor beta chains below were found in one sample sequenced in a study of shared clonotypes between healthy human individuals. Sequencing used immunoSEQ multiplex PCR; TCRdb keeps in-frame clones, though not all of them. Of about 2.4 million clones in the sample, 93% are singletons; the top ten hold 0.36%. The source material was naive CD4+ T cells from PBMCs. The sample's subset: CD45RA+ positively selected. The receptors originated from a man in his late teens or twenties in good health. Some clones in this sample may be carry-over from other donors' samples.

The chain employs TRBV6-1 and TRBJ2-4, with D unclear. In germline, CDR1 is MNHNS, CDR2 SASEGT. Deletions cut 7 bases from V and 1 base from J, with 8 bases between. The CDR3 length is 13 residues. The CDR3 DNA reads TGTGCCAGCAACCTTGGGGCCAAAAACATTCAGTACTTC. It is translated as CASNLGAKNIQYF.

The V gene is TRBV5-6, the J gene TRBJ2-1, with 10 nucleotides matching TRBD2. The junction had 6 bases not matched to a gene; V was cut back by 5 bases and J by 1 base. Germline loops: CDR1 SGHDT, CDR2 YYEEEE. This CDR3 spans 16 amino acids. This CDR3 is CASSYGLAESYNEQFF. The CDR3 DNA reads as TGTGCCAGCAGTTATGGACTAGCGGAATCCTACAATGAGCAGTTCTTC.

This chain uses TRBV5-8 with TRBJ1-5; TRBD1 agrees at 7 bases. Germline V gives CDR1 SGHTS, CDR2 YDEGEE. CDR3 length: 18 residues. Losses at the gene ends were 4 bases for V and 0 bases for J; bases not matched to a gene: 13. The CDR3 region has the DNA TGTGCCAGCAGCCCAGTCCCGGGACAGAGATATAGCAATCAGCCCCAGCATTTT. Amino acids: CASSPVPGQRYSNQPQHF.

The V and J genes are TRBV19 and TRBJ2-7, with 15 bases that match TRBD2. The germline gives CDR1 LNHDA, CDR2 SQIVND (reference sequence). This CDR3 region has 17 residues. The V and J ends lost 5 bases and 0 bases, in that order; junction bases with no gene match: 5. CDR3 loop: CASSSRTSGRVSYEQYF. Here the CDR3 DNA reads TGTGCCAGTAGTTCCCGGACTAGCGGGAGGGTCTCCTACGAGCAGTACTTC.

The chain uses TRBV11-3 and TRBJ2-2; 7 bases match TRBD1. There are 15 residues in the CDR3. Looked up from germline, CDR1 is SGHNT and CDR2 is YENEEA. V was pared by 3 bases and J by 0 bases, with 1 base of the junction left unmatched. Here the CDR3 reads CASSLTGTNTGELFF. For the CDR3, the DNA is TGTGCCAGCAGCTTGACAGGGACGAACACCGGGGAGCTGTTTTTT.

The V call is TRBV7-3, the J call TRBJ2-6; D may be TRBD2 (6 bases). V was cut by 5 bases and J by 2 bases, with 13 bases left in between. The CDR3 contains 16 residues. Germline assignment: CDR1 SGHTA and CDR2 FQGTGA. CDR3 residues: CASSTHGGTGANVLTF. Here the CDR3 DNA reads TGTGCCAGCAGCACCCACGGGGGAACTGGGGCCAACGTCCTGACTTTC.

Written as DNA, the CDR3 is TGTGCCAGCAGCTTGGGGTTTGCAGGGGGAGAGACCCAGTACTTC. Protein product: CASSLGFAGGETQYF. The chain uses TRBV5-4 and TRBJ2-5; 7 bases are a match to TRBD1. Germline CDR1 reads SGHNT; CDR2 reads YYREEE (reference sequence). CDR3 length equals 15 residues. The V and J ends lost 0 bases and 4 bases, in that order; junction bases with no gene match: 6. The full variable domain, rest sourced from reference TRBV5-4 and TRBJ2-5, is ETGVTQSPTHLIKTRGQQVTLRCSSQSGHNTVSWYQQALGQGPQFIFQYYREEENGRGNFPPRFSGLQFPNYSSELNVNALELDDSALYLCASSLGFAGGETQYFGPGTRLLVL.

V is TRBV11-3 and J is TRBJ2-2; TRBD1 might be the D (5 bases). The CDR3 extends over 13 amino acids. Germline-derived CDR1 and CDR2 are SGHNT and YENEEA. The V and J ends lost 4 bases and 5 bases respectively, with 8 bases between them. CDR3 protein: CASSSRQTGELFF. CDR3 nucleotides: TGTGCCAGCAGCTCCAGACAGACCGGGGAGCTGTTTTTT.

This chain joins TRBV7-3 and TRBJ2-7; perhaps TRBD2 as D (5 bases). Trimming stripped 1 base from V and 9 bases from J, with 25 bases between. Germline CDR1 SGHTA, CDR2 FQGTGA. This CDR3 contains 17 residues. CDR3 bases: TGTGCCAGCAGCTTAATTGTAGCAACGGAGGCCTTTGTCGGGCAGTACTTC. It encodes CASSLIVATEAFVGQYF.

The rearrangement uses TRBV28 and TRBJ2-1; either TRBD1 or TRBD2 may fit D (5 bases each). Deletions cut 4 bases from V and 8 bases from J, with 15 bases between. Germline V CDR1 and CDR2: MDHEN, SYDVKM. The CDR3 length is 14 residues. CDR3: CASSWDAASDEQFF. CDR3 coding DNA: TGTGCCAGCAGTTGGGACGCGGCGTCAGATGAGCAGTTCTTC.

The chain links TRBV6-1 to TRBJ2-7; 8 positions agree with TRBD1. J was trimmed by 1 base and V by 7 bases; bases with no gene match: 6. The germline gives CDR1 MNHNS, CDR2 SASEGT. This CDR3 has 14 residues. The CDR3 loop reads CASNRGQESYEQYF. In DNA form, the CDR3 reads TGTGCCAGCAATCGGGGACAGGAATCCTACGAGCAGTACTTC.

The V gene is TRBV2, the J gene TRBJ2-5, with D possibly TRBD2 on 6 matching bases. Matching the DNA end better, TRBJ2-7 makes the J call doubtful. Looked up from germline, CDR1 is SNHLY and CDR2 is FYNNEI. The CDR3 is 15 residues long. The CDR3 sequence: CASSVDAGRVYEQYF. Written as DNA, the CDR3 is TGTGCCAGCAGTGTTGACGCCGGGAGAGTCTACGAGCAGTACTTC.

This chain uses TRBV30 with TRBJ2-1; 9 bases match TRBD1. This CDR3 spans 14 amino acids. Trimming took 0 bases from V and 7 from J; bases not matched to a gene: 4. Germline assignment: CDR1 GTSNPN and CDR2 SVGIG (reference sequence). Here the CDR3 reads CAWSVGQGRNEQFF. CDR3 in DNA: TGTGCCTGGAGTGTAGGACAGGGGAGGAATGAGCAGTTCTTC.

Worth noting for this clone: One junction end disagrees with the germline gene, perhaps due to a read error. The chain uses TRBV6-1 and TRBJ2-1, with TRBD1 matching 8 bases. Germline V gene lookup returns CDR1 MNHNS and CDR2 SASEGT. This CDR3 is built from 13 residues. CDR3 amino acids: CASSEYMMGQDVF. CDR3 in DNA: TGTGCCAGCAGTGAATATATGATGGGACAGGATGTCTTC.

The gene calls are TRBV7-9 and TRBJ1-6; weak D call: TRBD1 (5 bases). With 2 bases removed from V and 5 bases from J, the gap between germline ends came to 10 bases. Per the germline V gene, CDR1 is SEHNR and CDR2 is FQNEAQ (reference sequence). The CDR3 contains 15 residues. This CDR3 reads CASSLREGNNSPLHF. The DNA of the CDR3 is TGTGCCAGCAGCTTACGGGAGGGGAATAATTCACCCCTCCACTTT.

This clone was picked up one time. The identical CDR3 is also encoded by other nucleotide sequences in the sample. The chain employs TRBV7-9 and TRBJ2-1; no reliable D call. Trimming removed 3 bases at V and 1 base at J, with 7 bases between. CDR1 is SEHNR and CDR2 is FQNEAQ in the germline V gene (reference sequence). The CDR3 runs to 14 residues. The CDR3 nucleotides read TGTGCCAGCAGCTTTCGAGCGTCCTACAATGAGCAGTTCTTC. Protein product: CASSFRASYNEQFF.

This chain links TRBV29-1 with TRBJ2-1; the D call may be TRBD1 or TRBD2 (5 bases each). CDR3 length: 14 amino acids. Trimming took off 7 bases at V and 6 bases at J, with 19 bases between the two ends. In germline, CDR1 is SQVTM, CDR2 ANQGSEA. CDR3 region: CSAENRGRSNEQFF. CDR3 bases: TGCAGCGCCGAGAATAGGGGACGGTCCAATGAGCAGTTCTTC.